This TCR beta chain was sequenced during a study of blood T cell repertoires in COVID-19 (dated by TCRdb to 2020 to 2021). Describing the broader study: The collaborator samples originated in the United States, Italy and Spain and spanned the acute and convalescent phases of COVID-19. The dataset comprised deeply sampled blood TCRbeta repertoires from subjects exposed to, actively infected with, or recovered from COVID-19. The repertoires were released in a freely available public database meant as a resource for research on the immune response to SARS-CoV-2. A de-identified subject ID, COVID-19 status, age in years and sex were almost always included in the sample metadata. Samples were obtained from the ongoing ImmuneRACE study (first 160 participants) and from 1,254 subjects provided by 6 global collaborators. Where available, HLA class I and class II types were taken from metadata supplied by the sample provider and were not determined by assay-based typing. The material from the prospective study consisted of cDNA or gDNA derived from T cells, B-cell-depleted T cells, or PBMCs. Overall results and qualifications from the work: The amount of clinical and demographic metadata varied by source and participant and was provided uncurated.

TCRbeta CDR3 regions were amplified from genomic DNA using the immunoSEQ Assay, a bias-controlled multiplex PCR. Per the original workflow: Within the assay, amplification of reference gene primers was used to estimate how many nucleated cells each sample contained. To quantify the absolute abundance of each unique TCRbeta CDR3 rearrangement, sequence reads were collapsed and filtered. Productive Simpson clonality was computed per sample as the square root of Simpson's diversity index over productive rearrangements. TCRdb retrieved this table from immuneACCESS and kept in-frame rearrangements only. Not all clones are present; in checked studies, unresolved V genes account for under half, and no reason is known for the remainder. That table furnishes V, J and clone size, whereas the DNA furnished D and trimming. The sample table contains roughly 190,000 clones; only one count was recorded for about 77% of them. The top ten hold roughly a sixth of the sample.

Enrolling through a virtual design, the prospective study's participants ranged in age from roughly 18 to 95 years and lived across 24 United States geographic areas. In the prospective study, participants were assigned to cohorts based on the clinical history participants reported in a screening survey and a study questionnaire. Mobile phlebotomists in the prospective study collected whole blood, serum and a nasopharyngeal or oropharyngeal swab from every participant. Over a 2-month period, participants in the prospective study had the option of providing additional blood draws and questionnaires. Prospective study blood samples were shipped either frozen or at room temperature before DNA extraction. The trim is 5 bases for V and 8 bases for J, with a gap of 18 bases between the germline ends. Its CDR3 holds 14 amino acids, cysteine through phenylalanine. Only the CDR3 DNA is retained, 42 bases long and in frame from the first base. The germline V gene provides CDR1 SGHTA and CDR2 FQGNSA.

Note on this clone: Its binding antigen is unknown. Qualities for individual bases were not recorded, and no much larger clone is one base off.

This TCR was recovered from a woman aged 45-60 years with acute COVID-19. The chain uses TRBV7-2 and TRBJ1-2; a weak D assignment points to TRBD1 (6 bases agree). The sample comprised PBMCs or T cells enriched from blood (not recorded which). The bases read TGTGCCAGCAGCGTTTCCCCAGGGGTCGGAGGCTACACCTTC. This yields the protein CASSVSPGVGGYTF.